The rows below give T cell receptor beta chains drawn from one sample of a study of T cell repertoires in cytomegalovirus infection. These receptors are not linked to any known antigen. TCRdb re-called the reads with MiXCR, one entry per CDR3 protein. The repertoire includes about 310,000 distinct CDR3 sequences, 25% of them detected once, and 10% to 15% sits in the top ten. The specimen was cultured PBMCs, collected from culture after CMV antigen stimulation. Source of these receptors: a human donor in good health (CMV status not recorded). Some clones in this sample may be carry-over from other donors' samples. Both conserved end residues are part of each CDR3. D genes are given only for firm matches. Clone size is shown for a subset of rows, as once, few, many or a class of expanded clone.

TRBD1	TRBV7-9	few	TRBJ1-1	TGTGCCAGCAGCTTATTAGGCCCGGGACAGGGGGCTTCAGACCTAGCTTTCTTT	CASSLLGPGQGASDLAFF
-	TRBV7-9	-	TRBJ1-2	TGTGCCAGCAGCGGCCCGGGGAGGATTGTGAGCTACACCTTC	CASSGPGRIVSYTF
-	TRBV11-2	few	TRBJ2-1	TGTGCCAGCAGCTTAGCGGGGCTGGGGAATGAGCAGTTCTTC	CASSLAGLGNEQFF
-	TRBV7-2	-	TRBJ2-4	TGTGCCAGCAGCCCCGGAGGGGAAAACATTCAGTACTTC	CASSPGGENIQYF
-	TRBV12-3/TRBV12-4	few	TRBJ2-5	TGTGCCAGCAGACGTGGGGTGAAGGAGACCCAGTACTTC	CASRRGVKETQYF
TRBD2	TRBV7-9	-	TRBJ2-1	TGTGCCAGCAGCCCTGGACTAGGGCGCTCCTACAATGAGCAGTTCTTC	CASSPGLGRSYNEQFF
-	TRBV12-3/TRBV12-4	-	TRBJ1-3	TGTGCCAGCAGTTTAAGGCAGGGGATCAGCACCATATATTTT	CASSLRQGISTIYF
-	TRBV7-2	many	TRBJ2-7	TGTGCCAGCAGCTTAGCTAGCGGAGGTGCCTACGAGCAGTACTTC	CASSLASGGAYEQYF
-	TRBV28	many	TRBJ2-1	TGTGCCAGCAGTCCTTACCACGCCGGGACTCACAATGAGCAGTTCTTC	CASSPYHAGTHNEQFF
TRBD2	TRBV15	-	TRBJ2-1	TGTGCCACCAGCAGAGGTCGACTAGCGGGATACAATGAGCAGTTCTTC	CATSRGRLAGYNEQFF
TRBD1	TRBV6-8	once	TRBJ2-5	TGTGCCAGCAGTTACTCCACAGGGGGCGCGGAGACCCAGTACTTC	CASSYSTGGAETQYF
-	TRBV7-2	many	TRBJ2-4	TGTGCCAGCAGCCTCATTAGTGTTCGGGTTATAGCCAAAAACATTCAGTACTTC	CASSLISVRVIAKNIQYF
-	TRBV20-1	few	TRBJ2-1	TGCAGTGCTAGAGTAGATGTGGATGAGCAGTTCTTC	CSARVDVDEQFF
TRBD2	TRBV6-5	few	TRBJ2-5	TGTGCCAGCAGTTATGGCGGGAGGGCTCAAGAGACCCAGTACTTC	CASSYGGRAQETQYF
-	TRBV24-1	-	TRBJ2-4	TGTGCCACCAGCCAAGGAGGGCGGGAAAACATTCAGTACTTC	CATSQGGRENIQYF
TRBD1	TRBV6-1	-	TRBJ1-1	TGTGCCAGCAGTCCAACAGACAGGGCAGGGGAAGCTTTCTTT	CASSPTDRAGEAFF
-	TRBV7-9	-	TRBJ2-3	TGTGCCAGCAGCCCCCAACTAGGACGGGACGAGCAGTATTTT	CASSPQLGRDEQYF
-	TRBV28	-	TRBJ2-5	TGTGCCAGCAGTAACCGGGGGGCGGGGTGGGGGACCCAGTACTTC	CASSNRGAGWGTQYF
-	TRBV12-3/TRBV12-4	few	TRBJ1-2	TGTGCCAGCAGTCCCGGGGGACACATCTATGGCTACACCTTC	CASSPGGHIYGYTF
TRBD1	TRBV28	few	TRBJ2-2	TGTGCCAGCAGTTTTTGGACAGGGGAAAAGCTGTTTTTT	CASSFWTGEKLFF
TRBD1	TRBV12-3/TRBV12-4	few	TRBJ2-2	TGTGCCAGCAGTTTCACAGGGGTAGGCGGGGAGCTGTTTTTT	CASSFTGVGGELFF
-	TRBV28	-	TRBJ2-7	TGTGCCAGCAGTGGAGCGGGCGCAAGCTCCTACGAGCAGTACTTC	CASSGAGASSYEQYF
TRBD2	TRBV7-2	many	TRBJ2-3	TGTGCCAGCAGCCCACCGGCGGGAGGCACAGATACGCAGTATTTT	CASSPPAGGTDTQYF